The rows below give T cell receptor beta chains drawn from one sample of a study of cytomegalovirus exposure and HLA in healthy donors. Sequencing was performed with immunoSEQ multiplex PCR; in TCRdb, only in-frame clones are kept and a portion is missing. The table lists over 45,000 clones, 85% to 95% of them singletons. Material for sequencing was PBMCs. Every receptor here comes from a woman under 30 in good health and CMV-seronegative. Each CDR3 is given with its conserved first and last residue. The order of the fields is J gene, V gene, clone size, D gene, CDR3 protein, CDR3 DNA. A D gene is named only where the DNA matches it firmly. A row's size may be missing; if present it is once, few, many or a size class.

TRBJ1-2,TRBV4-3,.,TRBD1,CASSQGLSRGGGYGYTF,TGCGCCAGCAGCCAAGGGTTAAGTCGAGGGGGCGGGTATGGCTACACCTTC
TRBJ2-7,TRBV5-5,.,.,CASSLARNYYEQYF,TGTGCCAGCAGCTTGGCCAGAAACTACTACGAGCAGTACTTC
TRBJ2-1,TRBV12-5,.,.,CASGSTDSYNEQFF,TGTGCTAGTGGTTCGACAGATTCCTACAATGAGCAGTTCTTC
TRBJ1-4,TRBV5-4,.,.,CASSLFTGFDNEKLFF,TGTGCCAGCAGCCTGTTTACAGGGTTCGATAATGAAAAACTGTTTTTT
TRBJ2-3,TRBV2,.,TRBD2,CASSESSGGTDTQYF,TGTGCCAGCAGTGAATCTAGCGGGGGAACAGATACGCAGTATTTT
TRBJ1-1,TRBV9,few,.,CASRDISNTEAFF,TGTGCCAGCAGGGACATCTCGAACACTGAAGCTTTCTTT
TRBJ1-1,TRBV19,.,.,CASSIIHGVWTEAFF,TGTGCCAGTAGTATCATACACGGGGTGTGGACTGAAGCTTTCTTT
TRBJ2-7,TRBV19,.,TRBD1,CASSGVWDRTYEQYF,TGTGCCAGTAGTGGTGTTTGGGACAGAACCTACGAGCAGTACTTC
TRBJ2-3,TRBV5-4,.,TRBD1,CASSPPAPGQGTDTQYF,TGTGCCAGCAGCCCGCCAGCACCCGGACAGGGAACAGATACGCAGTATTTT
TRBJ2-5,TRBV5-5,few,.,CASSLGQGFQETQYF,TGTGCCAGCAGCTTGGGCCAGGGATTCCAAGAGACCCAGTACTTC
TRBJ1-2,TRBV10-3,.,.,CAISDGTTDGYTF,TGTGCCATCAGTGATGGGACAACGGATGGCTACACCTTC
TRBJ2-5,TRBV11-2,.,.,CASSLTGGSQETQYF,TGTGCCAGCAGCCTTACTGGCGGCTCTCAAGAGACCCAGTACTTC
TRBJ1-4,TRBV5-1,.,.,CASSWIGGTNEKLFF,TGCGCCAGCAGCTGGATTGGGGGGACTAATGAAAAACTGTTTTTT
TRBJ2-3,TRBV4-2,.,TRBD2,CASSQDYSGGTDTQYF,TGTGCCAGCAGCCAAGATTACTCGGGGGGGACAGATACGCAGTATTTT
TRBJ2-1,TRBV10-3,.,.,CAISGKEGYYNEQFF,TGTGCCATCAGTGGGAAAGAGGGATACTACAATGAGCAGTTCTTC
TRBJ1-1,TRBV5-5,.,TRBD1,CASSSNRQGGYTEAFF,TGTGCCAGCAGTTCCAACCGACAGGGTGGGTACACTGAAGCTTTCTTT
TRBJ2-1,TRBV5-1,.,.,CASTPTLASSYNEQFF,TGCGCCAGCACTCCTACTCTAGCCAGCTCCTACAATGAGCAGTTCTTC
TRBJ1-2,TRBV19,.,TRBD1,CASSPTGTGGYYGYTF,TGTGCCAGTAGCCCAACCGGGACAGGGGGCTACTATGGCTACACCTTC
TRBJ1-1,TRBV7-6,.,.,CASSLRPGAEAFF,TGTGCCAGCAGCCTACGGCCGGGGGCTGAAGCTTTCTTT
TRBJ2-5,TRBV2,.,.,CASRRDSSETQYF,TGTGCCAGCAGAAGGGACTCCTCGGAGACCCAGTACTTC
TRBJ2-7,TRBV7-9,.,.,CAVAPREASHEQYF,TGTGCCGTTGCCCCCCGCGAGGCCTCGCACGAGCAGTACTTC
TRBJ2-5,TRBV4-1,.,TRBD2,CASSQGGVETQYF,TGCGCCAGCAGCCAGGGGGGGGTGGAGACCCAGTACTTC
TRBJ1-2,TRBV19,.,TRBD1,CASSSDRAGGYTF,TGTGCCAGTAGTTCGGACAGGGCCGGGGGCTACACCTTC
TRBJ1-5,TRBV19,.,.,CASSPRTDYSNQPQHF,TGTGCCAGTAGTCCGCGGACTGACTATAGCAATCAGCCCCAGCATTTT
TRBJ2-3,TRBV9,.,TRBD2,CASSGGRAGDTQYF,TGTGCCAGCTCGGGCGGGAGGGCCGGAGATACGCAGTATTTT
TRBJ1-3,TRBV7-2,.,TRBD1,CASSGRGTGGATGNTIYF,TGTGCCAGCTCGGGGAGGGGGACAGGGGGCGCGACTGGAAACACCATATATTTT
TRBJ2-2,TRBV7-9,.,TRBD2,CASSLSGGLPGELFF,TGTGCCAGCAGCCTTAGCGGGGGGCTCCCCGGGGAGCTGTTTTTT
TRBJ2-1,TRBV7-3,.,.,CASSLIGVNEQFF,TGTGCCAGCAGCTTAATCGGGGTCAATGAGCAGTTCTTC
TRBJ1-1,TRBV5-1,once,.,CASSPQGGGAWGATEAFF,TGCGCCAGCAGTCCGCAGGGAGGTGGGGCCTGGGGTGCCACTGAAGCTTTCTTT
TRBJ2-6,TRBV4-3,few,.,CASSQDQGAGANVLTF,TGCGCCAGCAGCCAAGATCAGGGCGCTGGGGCCAACGTCCTGACTTTC
TRBJ1-2,TRBV27,.,.,CASSLGRQGYGYTF,TGTGCCAGCAGTTTAGGGCGGCAGGGGTATGGCTACACCTTC
TRBJ2-2,TRBV5-1,once,.,CASSLFTAFRVDTGELFF,TGCGCCAGCAGCTTGTTCACTGCCTTCAGGGTCGACACCGGGGAGCTGTTTTTT